These T cell receptor beta chains were read from a single sample in a study of T-cell memory formation after mild COVID-19. TCRdb used MiXCR to reprocess the 5' RACE reads, holding one entry per CDR3 protein. The table shows approximately 560,000 distinct CDR3 sequences, with roughly a sixth occurring only once. Sequenced sample: PBMCs or a T cell subset sorted from them (not recorded which). The receptors here all came from an adult woman who had mild COVID-19 (a few samples of this study predate the infection). Cell type and time point are not known. Both conserved end residues are part of each CDR3. The order of the fields is J gene, clone size, D gene, V gene, CDR3 DNA, CDR3 protein. D genes are given only for firm matches. Only part of the rows carry a size: once, few, many, or a class if the clone is expanded.

j_gene: TRBJ2-7; abundance: few; d_gene: -; v_gene: TRBV20-1; CDR3nt: TGCAGTGCTAGGACTGGGTACGAGCAGTACTTC; CDR3aa: CSARTGYEQYF
j_gene: TRBJ2-1; abundance: few; d_gene: TRBD2; v_gene: TRBV7-3; CDR3nt: TGTGCCAGCAGCTTAGGTCCTAGCGGGGGGCGCTCCTACAATGAGCAGTTCTTC; CDR3aa: CASSLGPSGGRSYNEQFF
j_gene: TRBJ1-2; abundance: -; d_gene: TRBD1; v_gene: TRBV5-1; CDR3nt: TGCGCCAGCAGCCCCAGGGGGACAGGGGGCGCCGGTAACTATGGCTACACCTTC; CDR3aa: CASSPRGTGGAGNYGYTF
j_gene: TRBJ2-7; abundance: few; d_gene: TRBD2; v_gene: TRBV15; CDR3nt: TGTGCCACCTATGATAGCGGGGTTAGCTCCTACGAGCAGTACTTC; CDR3aa: CATYDSGVSSYEQYF
j_gene: TRBJ2-3; abundance: few; d_gene: TRBD1; v_gene: TRBV4-1; CDR3nt: TGCGCCAGCAGCCTCGGCCTACGACAGGGGGCAACAGATACGCAGTATTTT; CDR3aa: CASSLGLRQGATDTQYF
j_gene: TRBJ2-1; abundance: -; d_gene: -; v_gene: TRBV19; CDR3nt: TGTGCCAGTAGTATTGAGGGTCGGGATGAGCAGTTCTTC; CDR3aa: CASSIEGRDEQFF
j_gene: TRBJ2-1; abundance: -; d_gene: -; v_gene: TRBV18; CDR3nt: TGTGCCAGCTCACCAGGGGGGCAGGAGCAGTTCTTC; CDR3aa: CASSPGGQEQFF
j_gene: TRBJ2-2; abundance: -; d_gene: TRBD1; v_gene: TRBV5-1; CDR3nt: TGCGCCAGCAGCCAGGCGGACAGGCCCGACACCGGGGAGCTGTTTTTT; CDR3aa: CASSQADRPDTGELFF
j_gene: TRBJ1-2; abundance: -; d_gene: -; v_gene: TRBV30; CDR3nt: TGTGCCTGGAAAGATCCCCGGAATGGCTACACCTTC; CDR3aa: CAWKDPRNGYTF
j_gene: TRBJ1-1; abundance: -; d_gene: -; v_gene: TRBV7-9; CDR3nt: TGTGCCAGCAGCTCTACGGGACGGATGAACACTGAAGCTTTCTTT; CDR3aa: CASSSTGRMNTEAFF
j_gene: TRBJ2-2; abundance: few; d_gene: -; v_gene: TRBV20-1; CDR3nt: TGCAGTGCTAGAAAGAGCAGGGGGGACACCGGGGAGCTGTTTTTT; CDR3aa: CSARKSRGDTGELFF
j_gene: TRBJ1-2; abundance: -; d_gene: TRBD1; v_gene: TRBV12-3/TRBV12-4; CDR3nt: TGTGCCAGCAGTTTAATGACTGCCGGACAGGACATCTTC; CDR3aa: CASSLMTAGQDIF
j_gene: TRBJ1-2; abundance: few; d_gene: -; v_gene: TRBV3-1; CDR3nt: TGTGCCAGCAGCCAAGATCTGGCGGGCAACTATGGCTACACCTTC; CDR3aa: CASSQDLAGNYGYTF
j_gene: TRBJ1-3; abundance: -; d_gene: TRBD1; v_gene: TRBV5-1; CDR3nt: TGCGCCAGCAGCCGGTGGACAGGGGAGGCCACTGGAAACACCATATATTTT; CDR3aa: CASSRWTGEATGNTIYF
j_gene: TRBJ1-1; abundance: -; d_gene: -; v_gene: TRBV29-1; CDR3nt: TGCAGCGTTGTCCCGAGAAGCGAAGCTTTCTTT; CDR3aa: CSVVPRSEAFF
j_gene: TRBJ1-1; abundance: -; d_gene: -; v_gene: TRBV12-3/TRBV12-4; CDR3nt: TGTGCCAGCAGTTCTCCACCCATGAACACTGAAGCTTTCTTT; CDR3aa: CASSSPPMNTEAFF
j_gene: TRBJ2-1; abundance: few; d_gene: -; v_gene: TRBV3-1; CDR3nt: TGTGGCAGCCGTTCGGGGATTGACAATGAGCAGTTCTTC; CDR3aa: CGSRSGIDNEQFF
j_gene: TRBJ1-6; abundance: many; d_gene: -; v_gene: TRBV7-2; CDR3nt: TGTGCCAGCAGCCCCGGTGCTTATAATTCACCCCTCCACTTT; CDR3aa: CASSPGAYNSPLHF
j_gene: TRBJ1-4; abundance: -; d_gene: -; v_gene: TRBV11-2; CDR3nt: TGTGCCAGCAGCTTAGAGCCCGCAAATCCCAGTCCTGGGGGGAAACTGTTTTTT; CDR3aa: CASSLEPANPSPGGKLFF